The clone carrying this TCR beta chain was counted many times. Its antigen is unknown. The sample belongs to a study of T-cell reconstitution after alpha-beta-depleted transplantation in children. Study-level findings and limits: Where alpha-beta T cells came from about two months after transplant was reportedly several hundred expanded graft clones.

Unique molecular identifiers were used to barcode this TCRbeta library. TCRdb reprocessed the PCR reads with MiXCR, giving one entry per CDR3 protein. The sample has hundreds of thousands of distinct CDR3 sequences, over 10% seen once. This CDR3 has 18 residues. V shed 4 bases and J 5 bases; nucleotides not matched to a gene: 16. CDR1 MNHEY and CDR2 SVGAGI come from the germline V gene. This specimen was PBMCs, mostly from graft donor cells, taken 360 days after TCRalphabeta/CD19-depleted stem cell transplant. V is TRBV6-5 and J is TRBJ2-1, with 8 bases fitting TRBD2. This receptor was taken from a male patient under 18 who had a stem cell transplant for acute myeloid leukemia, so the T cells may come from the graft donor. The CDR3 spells CASSSAPPAGEIHNEQFF. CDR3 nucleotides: TGTGCCAGCAGTTCCGCTCCACCAGCGGGAGAGATACACAATGAGCAGTTCTTC.